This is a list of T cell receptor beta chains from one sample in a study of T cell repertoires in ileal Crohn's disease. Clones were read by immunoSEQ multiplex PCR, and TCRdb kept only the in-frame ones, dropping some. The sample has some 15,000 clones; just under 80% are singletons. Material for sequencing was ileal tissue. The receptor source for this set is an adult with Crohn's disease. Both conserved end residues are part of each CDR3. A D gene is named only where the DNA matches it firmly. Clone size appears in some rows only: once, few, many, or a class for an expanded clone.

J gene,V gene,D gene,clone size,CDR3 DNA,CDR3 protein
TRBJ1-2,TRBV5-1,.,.,TGCGCCAGCAGCTTGGCCGGCGGAAACTTTGGCTACACCTTC,CASSLAGGNFGYTF
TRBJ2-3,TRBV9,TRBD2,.,TGTGCCAGCAGCGTAGATATTAGCGGGGTACCTAGCACAGATACGCAGTATTTT,CASSVDISGVPSTDTQYF
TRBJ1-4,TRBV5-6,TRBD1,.,TGTGCCAGCACCACAACCGACAGGGTAGGGGAAAAACTGTTTTTT,CASTTTDRVGEKLFF
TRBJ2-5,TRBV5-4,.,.,TGTGCCAGCAGCTCCAAAGCGACGTCCCAAGAGACCCAGTACTTC,CASSSKATSQETQYF
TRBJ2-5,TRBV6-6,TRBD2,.,TGTGCCACCGGGACTAGCGGGGAGACCCAGTACTTC,CATGTSGETQYF
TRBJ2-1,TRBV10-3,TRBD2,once,TGTGCCATCAGTGATTCTCGGACTAGCGGGAGTGGCGGTGAGCAGTTCTTC,CAISDSRTSGSGGEQFF
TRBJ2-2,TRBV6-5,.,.,TGTGCCAGCAGCACGGAGTACCGTAGCGCCGGGGAGCTGTTTTTT,CASSTEYRSAGELFF
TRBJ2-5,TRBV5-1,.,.,TGCGCCAGCAGCCAGAGGGTGGGCCAAGAGACCCAGTACTTC,CASSQRVGQETQYF
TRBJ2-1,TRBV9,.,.,TGTGCCAGCAGCGTAGGTCCCCGAAGCTCCTACAATGAGCAGTTCTTC,CASSVGPRSSYNEQFF
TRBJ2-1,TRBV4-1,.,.,TGCGCCAGCAGCCAAGATCCCCAACCCTGGGGCTACAATGAGCAGTTCTTC,CASSQDPQPWGYNEQFF
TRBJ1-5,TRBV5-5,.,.,TGTGCCAGCAGCATCTCAGGGGTTAAGGATCAGCCCCAGCATTTT,CASSISGVKDQPQHF
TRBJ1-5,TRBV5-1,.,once,TGCGCCAGCAGCTTGGACGAGCGAGGCAATCAGCCCCAGCATTTT,CASSLDERGNQPQHF
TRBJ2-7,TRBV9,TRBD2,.,TGTGCCAGCAGCGTAGTTTGGCGGGAGTATCCAGAGCAGTACTTC,CASSVVWREYPEQYF
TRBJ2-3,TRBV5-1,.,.,TGCGCCAGCAGCTTGCCCAATACAGATACGCAGTATTTT,CASSLPNTDTQYF
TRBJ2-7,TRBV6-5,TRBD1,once,TGTGCCAGCAGTTACTCGAGGCAGGGGGCTTACGAGCAGTACTTC,CASSYSRQGAYEQYF
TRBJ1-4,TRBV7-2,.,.,TGTGCCAGCAGCTTAGCCTTCAGGGGTTCCGAAAAACTGTTTTTT,CASSLAFRGSEKLFF
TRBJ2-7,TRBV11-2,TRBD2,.,TGTGCCAGCAGCTTAGCCGGGGGGAAAGTCTACGAGCAGTACTTC,CASSLAGGKVYEQYF
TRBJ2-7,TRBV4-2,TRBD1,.,TGTGCCAGCAGCCAACCCGGACAGGTTTCCTACGAGCAGTACTTC,CASSQPGQVSYEQYF
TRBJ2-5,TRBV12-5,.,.,TGTGCTAGTGGTCTATCCGGACTGGACGGAGTGACCCAGTACTTC,CASGLSGLDGVTQYF
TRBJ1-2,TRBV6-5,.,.,TGTGCCACGGCCCCGCAGCGAAGCTATGGCTACACCTTC,CATAPQRSYGYTF
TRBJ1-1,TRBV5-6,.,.,TGTGCCAGCAGCCTGGTCACTACTTTGAACACTGAAGCTTTCTTT,CASSLVTTLNTEAFF
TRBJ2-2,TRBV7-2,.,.,TGTGCCAGCAGCTTAGAGAAGACGTACACCGGGGAGCTGTTTTTT,CASSLEKTYTGELFF
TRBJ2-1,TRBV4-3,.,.,TGCGCCAGCAGGAACCGGGGTGCTGGAAATGAGCAGTTCTTC,CASRNRGAGNEQFF
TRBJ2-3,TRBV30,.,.,TGTGCCTGGAGTGTCGGAGGGAGCACAGATACGCAGTATTTT,CAWSVGGSTDTQYF
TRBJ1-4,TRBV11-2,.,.,TGTGCCAGCAGCTTAGTGGGGAGGGGGGAAAAACTGTTTTTT,CASSLVGRGEKLFF
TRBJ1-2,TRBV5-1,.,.,TGCGCCAGCAGCCAACAGAACTATGGCTACACCTTC,CASSQQNYGYTF
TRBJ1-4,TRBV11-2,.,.,TGTGCCAGCAGCGCAAACAGGGTATTATCTGCAACTAATGAAAAACTGTTTTTT,CASSANRVLSATNEKLFF
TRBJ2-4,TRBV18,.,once,TGTGCCAGCTCACCACGGCAGAACAAAAACATTCAGTACTTC,CASSPRQNKNIQYF
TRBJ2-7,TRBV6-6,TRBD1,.,TGTGCCAGCAGTTCAGGACAGGGGGGAATCTACGAGCAGTACTTC,CASSSGQGGIYEQYF
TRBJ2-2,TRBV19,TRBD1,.,TGTGCCAGTAGTAGGACAGGGAACACCGGGGAGCTGTTTTTT,CASSRTGNTGELFF
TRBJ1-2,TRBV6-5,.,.,TGTGCCAGCAGTCCAGGGGTTGGCTACACCTTC,CASSPGVGYTF
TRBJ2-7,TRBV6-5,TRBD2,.,TGTGCCAGCAGTAATAGCGGGGTACTACTCGAGCAGTACTTC,CASSNSGVLLEQYF
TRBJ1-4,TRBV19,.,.,TGTGCCAGTAGTCGCCGGACAGCTACCTTCAATGAAAAACTGTTTTTT,CASSRRTATFNEKLFF
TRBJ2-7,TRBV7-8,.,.,TGTGCCAGCAGCTTAGCTTCCGGACCCTACGAGCAGTACTTC,CASSLASGPYEQYF
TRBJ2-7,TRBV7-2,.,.,TGTGCCAGCAGCTTAGTCGGGGGCTCCTACGAGCAGTACTTC,CASSLVGGSYEQYF
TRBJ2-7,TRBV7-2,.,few,TGTGCCAGCAGCCCTGAGGAGGGGCGGACCTACGAGCAGTACTTC,CASSPEEGRTYEQYF
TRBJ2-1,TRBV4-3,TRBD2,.,TGCGCCAGCAGCCAGGGACTAGCGGGAGTTCATGAGCAGTTCTTC,CASSQGLAGVHEQFF